This T cell receptor beta chain was found in a study of regulatory T cells in long-lasting Graves disease. Study information: Antithyroid drugs had been taken by newly diagnosed Graves' patients for under 3 months.

Trimming removed 4 bases from V and 7 bases from J; junction bases left unmatched: 13. In germline, CDR1 is MNHGY, CDR2 SVAAGI. The CDR3 consists of 17 residues. There are many counts of this clonotype. Time point described: newly diagnosed GD, antithyroid drugs for less than 3 months. Extracted PBMC RNA gave rise to the TCR library. Construction of the TCR beta libraries employed iRepertoire HTBI primers in conjunction with Arm-PCR of CDR3 regions. TCRdb independently ran MiXCR on the multiplex PCR reads; one entry per CDR3 protein. The sample has hundreds of thousands of distinct CDR3 sequences; less than 20% are singletons. The sample also formed part of further work on T cells in Graves' hyperthyroidism and ophthalmopathy. From that report: Diagnostic decisions used clinical symptoms, serum thyroxine and TRAb, thyroid ultrasound and orbital computed tomography. When the TCR CDR3 underwent first-round RT-PCR, the HTBI primer set was used.

V usage is TRBV6-9 and J usage is TRBJ2-1; 10 bases agree with TRBD2. The sequencing here drew on peripheral blood mononuclear cells (PBMCs), taken at new diagnosis, from a patient treated with antithyroid drugs. This clonotype was sampled from a woman in her thirties with Graves disease. As DNA, the CDR3 is TGTGCCAGCAGTTTTACCACACCTAGCGGGAGAGGTAATGAGCAGTTCTTC. It codes for CASSFTTPSGRGNEQFF.